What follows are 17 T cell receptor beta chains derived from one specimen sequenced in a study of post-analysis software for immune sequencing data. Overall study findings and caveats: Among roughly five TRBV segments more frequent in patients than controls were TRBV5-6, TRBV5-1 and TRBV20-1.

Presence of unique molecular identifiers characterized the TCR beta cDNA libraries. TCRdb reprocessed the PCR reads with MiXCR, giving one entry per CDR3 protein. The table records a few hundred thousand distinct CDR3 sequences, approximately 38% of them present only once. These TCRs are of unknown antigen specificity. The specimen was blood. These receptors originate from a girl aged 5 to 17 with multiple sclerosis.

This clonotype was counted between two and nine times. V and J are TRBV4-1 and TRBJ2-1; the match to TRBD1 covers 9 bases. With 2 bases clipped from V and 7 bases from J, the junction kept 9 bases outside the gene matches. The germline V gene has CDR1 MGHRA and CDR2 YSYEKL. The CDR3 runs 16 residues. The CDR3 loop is CASSQTTGTGRNEQFF. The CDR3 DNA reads TGCGCCAGCAGCCAAACAACCGGGACAGGGAGGAATGAGCAGTTCTTC.

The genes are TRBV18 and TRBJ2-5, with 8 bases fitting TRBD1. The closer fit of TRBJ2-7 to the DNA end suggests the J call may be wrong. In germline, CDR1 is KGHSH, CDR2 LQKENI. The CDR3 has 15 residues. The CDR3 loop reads CASSPLGTGSYEQYF. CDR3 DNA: TGTGCCAGCTCACCTCTGGGGACAGGATCCTACGAGCAGTACTTC.

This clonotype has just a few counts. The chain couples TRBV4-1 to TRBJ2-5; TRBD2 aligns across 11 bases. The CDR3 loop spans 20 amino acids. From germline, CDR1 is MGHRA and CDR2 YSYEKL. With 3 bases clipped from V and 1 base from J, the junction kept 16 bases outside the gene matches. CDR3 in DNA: TGCGCCAGCAGCCAGAGGGCCGATGTACTAGCGGGGGTTTCCCAAGAGACCCAGTACTTC. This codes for CASSQRADVLAGVSQETQYF.

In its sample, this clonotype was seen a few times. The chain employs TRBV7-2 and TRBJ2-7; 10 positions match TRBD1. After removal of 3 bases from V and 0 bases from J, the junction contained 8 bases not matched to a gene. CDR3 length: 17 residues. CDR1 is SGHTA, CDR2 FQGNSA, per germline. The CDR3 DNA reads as TGTGCCAGCAGCTTTCCTTCCGGGACAGGGGTCTCCTACGAGCAGTACTTC. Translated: CASSFPSGTGVSYEQYF.

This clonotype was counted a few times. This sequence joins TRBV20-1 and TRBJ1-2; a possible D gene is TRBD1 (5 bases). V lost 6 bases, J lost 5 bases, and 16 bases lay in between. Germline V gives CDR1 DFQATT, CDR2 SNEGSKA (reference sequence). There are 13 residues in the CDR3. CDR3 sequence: CSALPIGAYGYTF. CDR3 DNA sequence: TGCAGTGCCCTCCCGATAGGGGCGTATGGCTACACCTTC.

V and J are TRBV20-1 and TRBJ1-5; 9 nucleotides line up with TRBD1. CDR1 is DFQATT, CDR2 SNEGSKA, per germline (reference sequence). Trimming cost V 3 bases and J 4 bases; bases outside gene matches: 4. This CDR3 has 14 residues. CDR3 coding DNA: TGCAGTGCTAGCGGACAGGGGCGAAATCAGCCCCAGCATTTT. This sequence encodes CSASGQGRNQPQHF.

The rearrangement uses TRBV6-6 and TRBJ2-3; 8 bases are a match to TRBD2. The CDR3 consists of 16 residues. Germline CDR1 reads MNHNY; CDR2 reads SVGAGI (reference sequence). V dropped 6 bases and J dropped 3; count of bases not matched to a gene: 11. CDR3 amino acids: CASRPRERGSTDTQYF. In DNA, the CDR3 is TGTGCCAGCAGACCCCGGGAGCGGGGGTCGACAGATACGCAGTATTTT.

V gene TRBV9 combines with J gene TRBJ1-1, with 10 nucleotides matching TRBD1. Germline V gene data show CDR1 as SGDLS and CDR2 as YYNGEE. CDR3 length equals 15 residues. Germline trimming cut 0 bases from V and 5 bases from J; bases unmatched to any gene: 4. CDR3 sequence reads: CASSVGQGARTEAFF. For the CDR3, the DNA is TGTGCCAGCAGCGTAGGACAGGGGGCGAGGACTGAAGCTTTCTTT. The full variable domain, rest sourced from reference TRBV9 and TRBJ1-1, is DSGVTQTPKHLITATGQRVTLRCSPRSGDLSVYWYQQSLDQGLQFLIQYYNGEERAKGNILERFSAQQFPDLHSELNLSSLELGDSALYFCASSVGQGARTEAFFGQGTRLTVV.

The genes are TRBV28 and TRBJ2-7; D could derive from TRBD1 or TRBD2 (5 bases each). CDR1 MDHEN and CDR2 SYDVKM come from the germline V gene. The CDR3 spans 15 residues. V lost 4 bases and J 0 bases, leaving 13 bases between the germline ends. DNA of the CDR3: TGTGCCAGCAGTTCCCTCGGGACGGCCTCCTACGAGCAGTACTTC. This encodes CASSSLGTASYEQYF.

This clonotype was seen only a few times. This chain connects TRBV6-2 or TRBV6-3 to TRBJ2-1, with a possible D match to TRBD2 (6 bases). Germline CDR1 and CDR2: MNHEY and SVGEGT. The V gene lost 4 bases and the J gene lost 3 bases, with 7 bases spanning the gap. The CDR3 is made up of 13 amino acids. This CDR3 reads CASSFGSYNEQFF. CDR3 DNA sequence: TGTGCCAGCAGTTTCGGGAGCTACAATGAGCAGTTCTTC.

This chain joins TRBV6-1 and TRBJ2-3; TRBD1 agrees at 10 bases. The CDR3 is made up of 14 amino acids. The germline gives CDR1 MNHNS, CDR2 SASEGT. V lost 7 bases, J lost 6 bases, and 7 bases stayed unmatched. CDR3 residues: CASKLTGGEDTQYF. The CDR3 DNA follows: TGTGCCAGCAAACTGACAGGGGGCGAGGATACGCAGTATTTT.

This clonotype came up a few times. The DNA for the CDR3 is TGTGCCACCTCCGAGGCGGGAAGTGGCTATGGCTACACCTTC. Amino acids: CATSEAGSGYGYTF. The chain employs TRBV15 and TRBJ1-2; D is undetermined. This CDR3 spans 14 amino acids. Germline V gives CDR1 LNHNV, CDR2 YYDKDF (reference sequence). Trimming shortened V by 8 bases and J by 4 bases, and 17 bases separated the two germline ends.

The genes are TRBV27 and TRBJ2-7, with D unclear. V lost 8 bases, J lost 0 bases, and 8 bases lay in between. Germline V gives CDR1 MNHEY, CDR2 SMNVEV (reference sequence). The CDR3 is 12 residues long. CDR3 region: CASQGSSYEQYF. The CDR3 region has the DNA TGTGCCAGCCAAGGTAGCTCCTACGAGCAGTACTTC.

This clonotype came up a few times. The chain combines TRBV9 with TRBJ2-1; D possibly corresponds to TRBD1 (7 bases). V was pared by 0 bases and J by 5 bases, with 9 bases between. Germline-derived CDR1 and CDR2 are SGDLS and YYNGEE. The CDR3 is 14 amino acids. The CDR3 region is CASSVGRGDNEQFF. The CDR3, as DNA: TGTGCCAGCAGCGTAGGCAGGGGGGACAATGAGCAGTTCTTC.

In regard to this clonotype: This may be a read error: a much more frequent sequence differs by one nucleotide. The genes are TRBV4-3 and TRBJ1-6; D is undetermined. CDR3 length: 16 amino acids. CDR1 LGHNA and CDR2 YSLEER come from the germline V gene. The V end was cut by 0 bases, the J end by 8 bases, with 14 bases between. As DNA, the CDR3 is TGCGCCAGCAGCCAAGAAAGCATGACGGATTATTCACCCCTCCACTTT. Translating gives CASSQESMTDYSPLHF.

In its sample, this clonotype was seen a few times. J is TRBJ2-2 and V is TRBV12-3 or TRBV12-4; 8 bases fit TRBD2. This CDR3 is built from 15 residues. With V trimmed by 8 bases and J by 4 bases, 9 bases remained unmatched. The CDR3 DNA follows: TGTGCCAGCGGGGCGGGGGGCTTGATCACCGGGGAGCTGTTTTTT. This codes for CASGAGGLITGELFF.

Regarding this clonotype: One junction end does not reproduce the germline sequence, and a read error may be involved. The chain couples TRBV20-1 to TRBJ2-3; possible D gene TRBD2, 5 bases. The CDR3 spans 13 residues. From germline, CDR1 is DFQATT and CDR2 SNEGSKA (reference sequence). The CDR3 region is CSVRTSITDTQYF. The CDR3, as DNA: TGCAGTGTTAGAACTAGTATCACAGATACGCAGTATTTT.